This T cell receptor beta chain is drawn from a study of CD8 T cells in Susac syndrome (dated by TCRdb to the late 2010s). Regarding the complete study: Among the sequenced Susac syndrome patients, roughly six had clinically active disease and fewer than 10 were in clinical remission. CD8+ T cell repertoire clonality was compared between some 12 healthy donors, approximately 14 Susac syndrome patients and 15 or so multiple sclerosis patients. At blood withdrawal, Susac syndrome patients were therapy-naive, treated with corticosteroids (with IVIg additionally given to some), or treated with IVIg alone. The study used repertoire sequencing to test whether antigen drove CD8+ T cell activation and differentiation in Susac syndrome.

General findings and caveats noted by the study authors: CD8+ repertoires in Susac syndrome showed clonal expansion, which was highest in CD8+ TEMRA cells and was greater in clinically active patients than in remitting patients. The TCR sequencing and HLA analysis was acknowledged to have included a relatively small number of individuals. In the total CD8+ and CD8+ TEMRA repertoires, sixteen and five Susac-specific public clones, respectively, were identified.

On this clonotype: Its antigen is not yet known. Base qualities are not recorded, but no much larger clone differs from it by a single base.

RNA was extracted using the RNeasy kit, and roughly 0.45 to 1 microgram was reverse transcribed with random hexamers. The immunoSEQ multiplex PCR assay, covering 54 Vbeta and 13 Jbeta segments, was used to amplify TCR beta CDR3 regions. PCR amplification bias was corrected by using a synthetic template baseline for primer optimization and computational correction. The source study handled its data this way. Only productive sequences were kept, with reads annotated to V, D and J genes according to IMGT and analyzed in immunoSEQ Analyzer. Clonality was calculated as one minus the Shannon entropy normalized by log2 of the number of productive unique sequences. For each patient and control, public and private clones were evaluated within the 100 most prevalent clones. Susac-specific clones were defined as absent from healthy and MS cohorts, roughly 1,100 published viral clones and other ImmuneACCESS disease sequences. TCRdb took the public reads, trimmed them with fastp at Q25, ran MiXCR for clone calling and kept in-frame beta chains. Every CDR3 protein is listed once, alongside the most common genes and DNA of its rows. The V and J calls and clone size come from TCRdb's table, not from the authors' own analysis. Recorded for this sample are 100,000 to 150,000 distinct CDR3 sequences; about 93% of them occurred a single time. The ten top clones hold approximately 0.2% of the sample.

Peripheral blood CD8+ and CD4+ T cells from healthy donors, Susac syndrome patients and multiple sclerosis patients were profiled using high-throughput TCR beta sequencing. Recently defined diagnostic criteria for definite or probable disease were met by the Susac syndrome patients. Bulk CD8+ and CD4+ T cells were purified by magnetic negative isolation, while CD8+ TEMRA cells were enriched using FACS. Blood was collected in EDTA tubes and processed within 24 hours, with PBMCs isolated through density gradient centrifugation. PBMCs intended for TCR sequencing were frozen in liquid nitrogen and were later thawed in a 37 degrees C water bath. A purity of at least 90% was achieved for sorted or isolated CD4+, CD8+ and CD8+ TEMRA cells. Sequencing was done on a sample of CD8+ T cells from PBMCs. This clonotype was obtained from a human donor with Susac syndrome.

Here is the DNA: TGTGCCAGCAGCACAGGACAGGGGCCTTCCTACGAGCAGTACTTC. Its translation is CASSTGQGPSYEQYF. This chain is built from TRBV5-4 and TRBJ2-7, with 9 central nucleotides matching TRBD1. In the germline V gene (reference sequence), CDR1 corresponds to SGHNT and CDR2 to YYREEE. The CDR3, from cysteine to phenylalanine, totals 15 residues. Just the 45-base CDR3 DNA is kept, in frame starting at base 1. The junction shows trimming of 4 bases on V and 1 base on J, and the gene matches do not reach 6 bases of it.